The entry that follows covers one TCR beta chain sequence. The antigen it binds to is not known. Base quality data are lacking; no much larger clone is found one base away. Libraries were built with 5' RACE. The sample was run on a NextSeq 500. In the TCR library protocol, unique molecular identifiers were attached to individual cDNA molecules to correct for PCR bias and sequencing error. TCR alpha and beta chains were both sequenced, and the abundances of alpha and beta sequences in each sample were closely correlated with each other. The paper's data handling went like this. Decombinator V4 was used to annotate the V gene, J gene and CDR3 of the TCR sequences. TCRs were defined as expanded if a significant change between any two time points was detected under a Poisson model with p below 0.0001. TCR abundances were normalised to the total number of TCRs sequenced per sample and were expressed as counts per million. MAIT TCRs were defined by TRAV1-2 paired with TRAJ12, TRAJ20 or TRAJ33, and iNKT TCRs by TRAV10 paired with TRAJ18. VDJdb, accessed 1 November 2021, was searched for CMV, EBV and SARS-CoV-2 annotated TCRs, excluding TCRs annotated for multiple antigens. TCRdb took the public reads, trimmed them with fastp at Q25, ran MiXCR for clone calling and kept in-frame beta chains. Every entry covers one CDR3 protein and lists the most common genes and DNA from its rows. The authors' filters were not applied to this entry. The sample data list about 99,000 distinct CDR3 sequences, and approximately 15% of these were observed just once. The top ten clones comprise roughly 1.2% of the sample.

The sample comes from a study of early T cells in non-severe SARS-CoV-2 infection (dated by TCRdb to 2020 to 2023). Broadly, across the study: Bulk RNA from unsorted whole blood was used for TCR sequencing, so alpha and beta chains could not be paired. The research as a whole found: VDJdb matching was skewed toward anti-spike CD8 responses and likely underestimated virus-specific expansions by missing private and CD4 specificities.

The study was a case-control design nested within a healthcare worker cohort in London, UK, with weekly nasopharyngeal swab PCR tests and blood sampling. Between 23 and 31 March 2020, the week of the UK lockdown, healthcare workers were enrolled and then followed up weekly for as long as 16 weeks. From cysteine to phenylalanine, the CDR3 is 16 amino acids long. Solely the CDR3 DNA is kept, with 48 bases framed from the first base. The CDR1 and CDR2 encoded by the germline V gene are MNHEY and SVGEGT. V ends up 6 bases short and J 0 bases short, with an unmatched junction base count of 11. The rearrangement joined TRBV6-2 or TRBV6-3 to TRBJ2-7; 7 middle bases align to TRBD1. This clonotype originated in an adult who was a healthcare worker with PCR-confirmed SARS-CoV-2 infection or an uninfected control (not recorded which). The sample comprised whole blood. The encoded CDR3 is CASSKVRDRVSYEQYF. The DNA sequence is as follows: TGTGCCAGCAGCAAGGTACGGGACAGAGTCTCCTACGAGCAGTACTTC.